The following is a T cell receptor beta chain sequence with its context. A single record per CDR3 protein comes from TCRdb applying MiXCR to the RT-PCR reads. In the table there are about 680,000 distinct CDR3 sequences, 13% to 15% of which are singletons. V was cut by 4 bases and J by 9 bases, with 13 bases left in between. Germline CDR1 and CDR2: SGHTA and FQGNSA. There are 13 residues in the CDR3. The chain recombines TRBV7-2 with TRBJ2-1; the D is unclear. The specimen sequenced was memory CD4+ T cells from blood. The TCR comes from a female donor in good health, serving as a healthy control. CDR3 sequence: CASSSDQEGEQFF. The CDR3 coding sequence is TGTGCCAGCAGCTCAGACCAGGAAGGTGAGCAGTTCTTC.